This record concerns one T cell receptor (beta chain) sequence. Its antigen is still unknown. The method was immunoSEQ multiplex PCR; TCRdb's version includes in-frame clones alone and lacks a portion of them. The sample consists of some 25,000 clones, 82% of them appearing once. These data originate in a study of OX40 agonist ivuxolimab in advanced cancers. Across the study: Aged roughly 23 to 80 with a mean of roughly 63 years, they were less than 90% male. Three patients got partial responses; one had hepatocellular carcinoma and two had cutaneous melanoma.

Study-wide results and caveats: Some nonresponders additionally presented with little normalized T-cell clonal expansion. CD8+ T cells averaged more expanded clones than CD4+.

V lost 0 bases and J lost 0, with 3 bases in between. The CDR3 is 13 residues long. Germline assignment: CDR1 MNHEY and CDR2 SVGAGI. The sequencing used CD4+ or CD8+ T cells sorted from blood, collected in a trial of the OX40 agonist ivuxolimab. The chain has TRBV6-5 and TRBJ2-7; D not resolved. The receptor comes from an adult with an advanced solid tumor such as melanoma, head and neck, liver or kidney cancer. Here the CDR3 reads CASSYSPSYEQYF. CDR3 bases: TGTGCCAGCAGTTACTCCCCCTCCTACGAGCAGTACTTC.